These 10 T cell receptor beta chains came from one sample sequenced in a study of blood T cell repertoires in COVID-19. Profiling relied on immunoSEQ multiplex PCR, and the TCRdb table lists in-frame clones only, not all of them. Of around 80,000 clones in the sample, about three quarters were seen once. The specimen was peripheral blood. The receptors shown here come from a man between 50 and 59 years old with active or convalescent COVID-19.

The rearrangement uses TRBV18 and TRBJ2-3; the match to TRBD2 covers 13 bases. In germline, CDR1 is KGHSH, CDR2 LQKENI. The CDR3 is 17 amino acids. Losses at the gene ends were 2 bases for V and 6 bases for J; bases not matched to a gene: 8. This chain's CDR3 is CASSPYGGLAGLDTQYF. CDR3 coding DNA: TGTGCCAGCTCACCATACGGGGGACTAGCGGGGTTGGATACGCAGTATTTT.

The chain employs TRBV29-1 and TRBJ1-1; D is unclear. Germline V lookup: CDR1 SQVTM, CDR2 ANQGSEA. This CDR3 has 13 residues. Trimming cost V 7 bases and J 2 bases, with 14 bases left between them. Here the CDR3 reads CSAAAAGNTEAFF. The CDR3 DNA reads as TGCAGCGCGGCGGCAGCGGGAAACACTGAAGCTTTCTTT.

Points on this clone: This sample includes further DNA sequences coding for the same CDR3. This chain links TRBV5-4 with TRBJ2-1, with 8 bases identical to TRBD1. The CDR3 loop spans 13 amino acids. V lost 2 bases to trimming and J lost 10 bases; unmatched junction nucleotides: 5. Germline V gene lookup returns CDR1 SGHNT and CDR2 YYREEE (reference sequence). The CDR3 DNA follows: TGTGCCAGCAGCTTAGACAGGGGACGGGAGCAGTTCTTC. The encoded protein is CASSLDRGREQFF.

This clone came up once. This chain links TRBV3-1 (or the pseudogene TRBV3-2) with TRBJ2-4, with a tentative D call TRBD2 (6 bases). The CDR3 is 13 amino acids. V shed 0 bases and J shed 13 bases, with 13 bases lying between them. Germline V lookup: CDR1 LGHDT, CDR2 YNNKEL (reference sequence). The CDR3 region has the DNA TGTGCCAGCAGCCAAGACCGAGGCCGGGGGCAGTACTTC. It yields the protein CASSQDRGRGQYF.

This clone is a singleton in its sample. V is TRBV4-3 and J is TRBJ2-5; D may be TRBD1 (5 bases). The germline V gene has CDR1 LGHNA and CDR2 YSLEER. This CDR3 region has 16 residues. Trimming stripped 2 bases from V and 4 bases from J, with 17 bases between. This CDR3 is CASSQLGVSPLETQYF. As DNA, the CDR3 is TGCGCCAGCAGCCAATTAGGGGTCTCCCCCCTAGAGACCCAGTACTTC.

In its sample, this clone was seen once. The V and J genes are TRBV10-2 and TRBJ1-4; a possible D gene is TRBD1 (6 bases). The CDR3 has 14 amino acids. Trimming removed 6 bases from V and 8 bases from J, with 16 bases in between. The germline V gene has CDR1 WSHSY and CDR2 SAAADI. The CDR3 here is CASRDTGGREKLFF. CDR3 sequence (DNA): TGCGCCAGCAGAGATACTGGGGGCAGGGAAAAACTGTTTTTT.

This chain links TRBV4-3 with TRBJ1-2, with 9 bases lining up with TRBD1. The junction had 3 bases not matched to a gene; V was cut back by 4 bases and J by 6 bases. This CDR3 is 13 amino acids long. Germline CDR1 reads LGHNA; CDR2 reads YSLEER. CDR3 coding DNA: TGCGCCAGCAGCCCCCGGACAGGGGATGGCTACACCTTC. This translates into CASSPRTGDGYTF.

This clone was seen a handful of times. The chain joins TRBV4-3 to TRBJ2-2, with a tentative D call TRBD2 (5 bases). This CDR3 contains 16 residues. Trimming pared 1 base from V and 1 base from J, leaving 10 bases between. CDR1 and CDR2 (germline): LGHNA, YSLEER. The CDR3 loop is CASSQGLAVNTGELFF. CDR3 DNA: TGCGCCAGCAGCCAAGGTCTAGCAGTGAACACCGGGGAGCTGTTTTTT.

The V gene is TRBV6-5, the J gene TRBJ2-5, with D maybe TRBD2 (7 bases). With 0 bases removed from V and 2 bases from J, the gap between germline ends came to 10 bases. Germline V gene sequence: CDR1 MNHEY, CDR2 SVGAGI. This CDR3 comprises 15 residues. This CDR3 reads CASSYSAGAQETQYF. CDR3 bases: TGTGCCAGCAGTTACTCTGCGGGGGCTCAAGAGACCCAGTACTTC.

V gene TRBV7-2 combines with J gene TRBJ2-3; 7 bases map to TRBD2. The V gene end was trimmed by 1 base and the J gene end by 6 bases; junction bases not matched to a gene: 7. Germline CDR1 reads SGHTA; CDR2 reads FQGNSA. CDR3 size: 15 residues. The CDR3 loop is CASSLGGAGSDTQYF. The CDR3 nucleotides read TGTGCCAGCAGCTTAGGGGGAGCGGGGTCGGATACGCAGTATTTT. The full variable domain, its missing parts supplied by reference TRBV7-2 and TRBJ2-3, is GAGVSQSPSNKVTEKGKDVELRCDPISGHTALYWYRQSLGQGLEFLIYFQGNSAPDKSGLPSDRFSAERTGGSVSTLTIQRTQQEDSAVYLCASSLGGAGSDTQYFGPGTRLTVL.